This TCR beta chain was identified in a study of blood T cells in healthy people across ages. Per sample, at least 5 micrograms of total RNA were extracted. Germline loops: CDR1 SGHTS, CDR2 YDEGEE. V lost 3 bases and J 3 bases, leaving 14 bases between the germline ends. The length of the CDR3 is 15 residues. With a J-beta primer mix and a sample-barcoded 5' primer, a second PCR ran about 7 to 12 cycles. TCRdb re-analysed the 5' RACE reads in MiXCR, keeping a single row per CDR3 protein. The table has more than 1,000,000 distinct CDR3 sequences, approximately 25% seen once. These records were also assigned to another study, of T cells of mothers and their children. That report notes: Evidence of persistent microchimeric T cell clones was absent.

The chain recombines TRBV5-8 with TRBJ2-3; possibly TRBD2 for D (6 bases). The sample was blood. The origin of this receptor is a girl aged 2-15 years in good health. CDR3 coding DNA: TGTGCCAGCAGCTATAACGGGAGAGGAACAGATACGCAGTATTTT. It is translated as CASSYNGRGTDTQYF.